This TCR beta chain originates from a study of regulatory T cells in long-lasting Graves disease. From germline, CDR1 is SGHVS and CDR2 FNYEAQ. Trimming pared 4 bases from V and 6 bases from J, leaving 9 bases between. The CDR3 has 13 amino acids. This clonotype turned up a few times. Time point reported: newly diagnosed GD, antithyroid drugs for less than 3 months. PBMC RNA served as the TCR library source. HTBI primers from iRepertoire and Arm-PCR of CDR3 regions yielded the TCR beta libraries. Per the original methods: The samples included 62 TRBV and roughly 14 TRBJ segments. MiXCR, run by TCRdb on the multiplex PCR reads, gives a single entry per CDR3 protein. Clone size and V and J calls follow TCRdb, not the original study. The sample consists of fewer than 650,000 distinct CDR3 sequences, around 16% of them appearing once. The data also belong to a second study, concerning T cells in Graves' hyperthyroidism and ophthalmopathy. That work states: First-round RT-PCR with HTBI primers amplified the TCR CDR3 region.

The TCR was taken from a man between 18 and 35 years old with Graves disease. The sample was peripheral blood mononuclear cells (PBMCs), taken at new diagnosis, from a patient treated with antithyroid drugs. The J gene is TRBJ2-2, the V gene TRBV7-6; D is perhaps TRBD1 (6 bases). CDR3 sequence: CASSSQGSGELFF. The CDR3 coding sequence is TGTGCCAGCAGCTCCCAGGGGTCCGGGGAGCTGTTTTTT.